A single sample gave rise to the 25 T cell receptor beta chains below, sequenced in a study of chemoradiotherapy in HPV16-positive cancers. Sequencing was performed with immunoSEQ multiplex PCR; in TCRdb, only in-frame clones are kept and a portion is missing. The table lists about 7,000 clones, over 75% of them singletons. This specimen was acquired from a patient who underwent chemoradiotherapy. These receptors came from a human donor with HPV-associated anogenital cancer.

The chain combines TRBV5-5 with TRBJ1-2; 7 bases line up with TRBD1. Germline V CDR1 and CDR2: SGHKS, YYEKEE (reference sequence). This CDR3 is 16 amino acids long. V lost 4 bases to trimming and J lost 2 bases; unmatched junction nucleotides: 11. CDR3 residues: CASSPARDRDNYGYTF. CDR3 DNA sequence: TGTGCCAGCAGCCCGGCCCGAGACAGGGACAACTATGGCTACACCTTC.

The V and J genes are TRBV2 and TRBJ2-5, with D perhaps matching TRBD1 (6 bases). Germline CDR1 is SNHLY and CDR2 is FYNNEI. Trimming pared 6 bases from V and 1 base from J, leaving 9 bases between. There are 13 residues in the CDR3. The CDR3 protein is CASRLTGQETQYF. CDR3 bases: TGTGCCAGCAGGCTGACAGGCCAAGAGACCCAGTACTTC.

The J gene is TRBJ1-6, the V gene TRBV14; no firm D call. The CDR3 loop spans 12 amino acids. Per the germline V gene, CDR1 is SGHDN and CDR2 is FVKESK. Trimming cost V 0 bases and J 10 bases, with 4 bases left between them. The CDR3 region is CASSQDESPLHF. Here the CDR3 DNA reads TGTGCCAGCAGCCAAGATGAATCACCCCTCCACTTT.

The sample holds one count of this clone. This chain connects TRBV19 to TRBJ1-4; tentative D call: TRBD1 (5 bases). The V and J ends lost 6 bases and 8 bases respectively, with 13 bases between them. The CDR3 loop spans 13 amino acids. The germline CDR1 and CDR2 sequences are LNHDA and SQIVND (reference sequence). CDR3 region: CASRGPVGEKLFF. The CDR3 nucleotides are TGTGCCAGTAGGGGGCCGGTAGGAGAAAAACTGTTTTTT.

For the CDR3, the DNA is TGTGCCAGTAGTACAGAGGTCAGCAGCACTGAAGCTTTCTTT. Translating it yields CASSTEVSSTEAFF. The chain employs TRBV19 and TRBJ1-1, with D unclear. V was trimmed by 4 bases and J by 4 bases, leaving 13 bases between them. Germline V lookup: CDR1 LNHDA, CDR2 SQIVND (reference sequence). This CDR3 has 14 residues. Supplemented by reference TRBV19 and TRBJ1-1, the full variable domain reads DGGITQSPKYLFRKEGQNVTLSCEQNLNHDAMYWYRQDPGQGLRLIYYSQIVNDFQKGDIAEGYSVSREKKESFPLTVTSAQKNPTAFYLCASSTEVSSTEAFFGQGTRLTVV.

The V call is TRBV5-1, the J call TRBJ2-7, with 9 bases lining up with TRBD1. J gave up 1 base and V 2 bases, and 7 bases lay outside the gene matches. CDR3 size: 16 residues. From germline, CDR1 is SGHRS and CDR2 YFSETQ. Here the CDR3 reads CASSFQTGGLSYEQYF. The CDR3 nucleotides read TGCGCCAGCAGCTTTCAGACAGGGGGGTTATCCTACGAGCAGTACTTC.

This clone was detected only a few times. This rearrangement joins TRBV5-6 to TRBJ2-5; D not resolved. Germline loops: CDR1 SGHDT, CDR2 YYEEEE. The CDR3 length is 15 residues. Deletions cut 3 bases from V and 3 bases from J, with 15 bases between. The CDR3 is CASSSSLSPEETQYF. The CDR3 bases are TGTGCCAGCAGCTCGTCCCTAAGCCCAGAAGAGACCCAGTACTTC.

The rearrangement joins TRBV4-1 to TRBJ2-7; no clear D gene. Trimming took off 3 bases at V and 2 bases at J, with 11 bases between the two ends. CDR3 length: 14 amino acids. Germline loops: CDR1 MGHRA, CDR2 YSYEKL. CDR3 bases: TGCGCCAGCAGCCACCAATTACAGACCTACGAGCAGTACTTC. This codes for CASSHQLQTYEQYF.

The chain has TRBV19 and TRBJ2-1; D is possibly TRBD1 or TRBD2 (5 bases each). The germline V gene has CDR1 LNHDA and CDR2 SQIVND (reference sequence). The CDR3 consists of 15 residues. Trimming cost V 5 bases and J 8 bases, with 19 bases left between them. The CDR3 DNA is TGTGCCAGTAGTGACCTTGGGGGATCGCGCGATGAGCAGTTCTTC. Its protein product is CASSDLGGSRDEQFF.

The V call is TRBV2, the J call TRBJ2-3; 10 bases line up with TRBD2. Germline loops: CDR1 SNHLY, CDR2 FYNNEI. Losses at the gene ends were 3 bases for V and 4 bases for J; bases not matched to a gene: 7. The CDR3 sequence is 16 residues long. The CDR3 DNA reads TGTGCCAGCAGTGAGGGGGGACTAGCGTTACCAGATACGCAGTATTTT. This codes for CASSEGGLALPDTQYF.

The rearrangement uses TRBV19 and TRBJ2-1; D unresolved. Trimming removed 3 bases at V and 4 bases at J, with 10 bases between. The germline CDR1 and CDR2 sequences are LNHDA and SQIVND (reference sequence). CDR3 length: 14 amino acids. The DNA of the CDR3 is TGTGCCAGTAGTATGCCAGGCGCATACAATGAGCAGTTCTTC. Residues: CASSMPGAYNEQFF.

The chain couples TRBV5-4 to TRBJ2-5; 12 positions match TRBD2. There are 15 residues in the CDR3. The J segment lost 2 bases and the V segment lost 5 bases, leaving 4 bases of the junction unmatched. Germline lookup yields CDR1 SGHNT and CDR2 YYREEE (reference sequence). CDR3 in DNA: TGTGCCAGCAGTCGGACTAGCGGGAAGCAAGAGACCCAGTACTTC. Its translation is CASSRTSGKQETQYF. The full variable domain, with the rest looked up from reference TRBV5-4 and TRBJ2-5, is ETGVTQSPTHLIKTRGQQVTLRCSSQSGHNTVSWYQQALGQGPQFIFQYYREEENGRGNFPPRFSGLQFPNYSSELNVNALELDDSALYLCASSRTSGKQETQYFGPGTRLLVL.

This chain links TRBV11-3 with TRBJ1-2; D unresolved. Per the germline V gene, CDR1 is SGHNT and CDR2 is YENEEA. V was trimmed by 0 bases and J by 3 bases, leaving 11 bases between them. This CDR3 is built from 15 residues. CDR3 bases: TGTGCCAGCAGCTTAGATGGCGTGTCTGACTATGGCTACACCTTC. It specifies CASSLDGVSDYGYTF.

This rearrangement joins TRBV29-1 to TRBJ2-7; D unclear. Trimming pared 4 bases from V and 3 bases from J, leaving 7 bases between. This CDR3 has 11 amino acids. Germline lookup yields CDR1 SQVTM and CDR2 ANQGSEA. The CDR3 is CSVAWNYEQYF. The CDR3 DNA reads as TGCAGCGTTGCTTGGAACTACGAGCAGTACTTC.

This chain joins TRBV28 and TRBJ1-2, with D perhaps matching TRBD1 (5 bases). The germline V gene encodes CDR1 MDHEN and CDR2 SYDVKM. Trimming cost V 5 bases and J 2 bases, with 18 bases left between them. CDR3 size: 16 residues. The CDR3 loop is CASSPPPDRINYGYTF. The CDR3 region has the DNA TGTGCCAGCAGTCCCCCCCCCGACAGAATAAACTATGGCTACACCTTC.

The chain joins TRBV19 to TRBJ1-6, with 9 bases identical to TRBD1. V was clipped by 5 bases and J by 10 bases; unmatched bases: 9. Looked up from germline, CDR1 is LNHDA and CDR2 is SQIVND (reference sequence). The CDR3 contains 15 residues. In DNA form, the CDR3 reads TGTGCCAGTAGTCTCTCCGGACAGGGGCAGTCACCCCTCCACTTT. It is translated as CASSLSGQGQSPLHF.

The rearrangement links TRBV4-3 to TRBJ2-7; tentative D call: TRBD2 (5 bases). With 0 bases removed from V and 2 bases from J, the gap between germline ends came to 11 bases. The CDR3 loop spans 15 amino acids. Germline V gives CDR1 LGHNA, CDR2 YSLEER. CDR3 residues: CASSQEGSAAYEQYF. The CDR3 DNA is TGCGCCAGCAGCCAAGAGGGTAGCGCGGCCTACGAGCAGTACTTC.

CDR3 bases: TGCAGCGTTGAAGGGGACAGGGGATTGTACGCTTTCTTT. Encoded protein: CSVEGDRGLYAFF. J is TRBJ1-1 and V is TRBV29-1, with 10 bases matching TRBD1. Germline V gene data show CDR1 as SQVTM and CDR2 as ANQGSEA. CDR3 length: 13 amino acids. V gave up 1 base and J gave up 11 bases; unmatched junction bases: 7.

CDR3 residues: CASSYLTFGQGLNEQYF. For the CDR3, the DNA is TGTGCCAGCAGCTATCTCACCTTCGGACAGGGTCTAAACGAGCAGTACTTC. The gene calls are TRBV7-2 and TRBJ2-7, with 8 bases lining up with TRBD1. Germline assignment: CDR1 SGHTA and CDR2 FQGNSA. The J segment lost 5 bases and the V segment lost 4 bases, leaving 16 bases of the junction unmatched. The CDR3 has 17 residues.

This chain connects TRBV28 to TRBJ2-7; 12 positions agree with TRBD2. Germline V lookup: CDR1 MDHEN, CDR2 SYDVKM. Trimming cost V 8 bases and J 2 bases; bases outside gene matches: 4. The CDR3 is 14 residues long. For the CDR3, the DNA is TGTGCCAGCGGGCTAGCGGGAGGGCCCTACGAGCAGTACTTC. Protein: CASGLAGGPYEQYF.

V usage is TRBV7-2 and J usage is TRBJ1-2, with D perhaps TRBD1 (6 bases). The V and J ends lost 4 bases and 7 bases respectively, with 16 bases between them. The CDR3 is 14 residues long. Germline V gene lookup returns CDR1 SGHTA and CDR2 FQGNSA. Written as DNA, the CDR3 is TGTGCCAGCAGCTCATCAGGGGAGAAGGGTGGCTACACCTTC. Its translation: CASSSSGEKGGYTF.

The J gene is TRBJ2-7, the V gene TRBV5-1, with a weak D call TRBD2 (5 bases). CDR1 is SGHRS, CDR2 YFSETQ, per germline. Deletions cut 4 bases from V and 4 bases from J, with 18 bases between. The CDR3 extends over 15 amino acids. The CDR3 DNA sequence: TGCGCCAGCAGCATGGACTCCGGAAGTAGGTACGAGCAGTACTTC. Residues: CASSMDSGSRYEQYF.

The V call is TRBV10-3, the J call TRBJ1-2; D unclear. V lost 3 bases, J lost 1 base, and 6 bases lay in between. The CDR3 has 13 amino acids. Per germline, CDR1 ENHRY and CDR2 SYGVKD. The CDR3 region is CAISDRGNYGYTF. DNA of the CDR3: TGTGCCATCAGTGATCGGGGTAACTATGGCTACACCTTC.

This clone was observed a few times. The chain links TRBV5-8 to TRBJ1-1; D is unresolved. This CDR3 has 13 residues. Per the germline V gene, CDR1 is SGHTS and CDR2 is YDEGEE. Between the trimmed V and J ends, which lost 5 bases and 0 bases, there was a span of 8 bases. Here the CDR3 reads CASSYGLNTEAFF. DNA of the CDR3: TGTGCCAGCAGTTATGGGTTGAACACTGAAGCTTTCTTT.

The rearrangement links TRBV7-8 to TRBJ2-7; 9 bases match TRBD2. Germline CDR1 SGHVS, CDR2 FQNEAQ. With 3 bases clipped from V and 0 bases from J, the junction kept 9 bases outside the gene matches. This CDR3 has 17 residues. CDR3 sequence: CASSLRASGASSYEQYF. In nucleotides, the CDR3 is TGTGCCAGCAGCTTGCGCGCTAGCGGGGCTAGCTCCTACGAGCAGTACTTC.